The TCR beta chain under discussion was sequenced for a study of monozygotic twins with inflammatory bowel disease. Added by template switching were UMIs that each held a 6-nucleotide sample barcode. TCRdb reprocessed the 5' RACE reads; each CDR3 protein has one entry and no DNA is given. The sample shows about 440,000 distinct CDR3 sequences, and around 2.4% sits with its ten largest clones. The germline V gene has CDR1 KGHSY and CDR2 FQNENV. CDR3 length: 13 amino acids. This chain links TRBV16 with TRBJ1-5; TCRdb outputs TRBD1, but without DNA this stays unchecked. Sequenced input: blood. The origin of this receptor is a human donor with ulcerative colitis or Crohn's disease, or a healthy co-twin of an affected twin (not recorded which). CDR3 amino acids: CASSPGVSQPQHF.